The 25 T cell receptor beta chains below were found in one sample sequenced in a study of OX40 agonist ivuxolimab in advanced cancers. Sequenced by immunoSEQ multiplex PCR; TCRdb stores in-frame clones only, minus some. This sample has over 65,000 clones; around 91% occur once, and the top ten carry about 1.8%. Sequencing used CD4+ or CD8+ T cells sorted from blood, obtained in a trial of the OX40 agonist ivuxolimab. These receptors came from an adult with an advanced solid tumor such as melanoma, head and neck, liver or kidney cancer.

The chain couples TRBV2 to TRBJ2-1; 9 nucleotides line up with TRBD2. Germline V gives CDR1 SNHLY, CDR2 FYNNEI. The CDR3 totals 18 residues. J was trimmed by 0 bases and V by 3 bases; bases with no gene match: 9. CDR3 residues: CASSEIGGGGASYNEQFF. The CDR3 bases are TGTGCCAGCAGTGAGATCGGCGGGGGGGGTGCCTCCTACAATGAGCAGTTCTTC.

The table lists this clone with a count of one. The chain is built from TRBV5-1 and TRBJ2-7, with 12 bases identical to TRBD2. The V gene end was trimmed by 2 bases and the J gene end by 0 bases; junction bases not matched to a gene: 3. The CDR3 length is 16 residues. The V gene's germline CDR1 is SGHRS and CDR2 YFSETQ. CDR3: CASSLTSGRTSYEQYF. The CDR3, as DNA: TGCGCCAGCAGCTTAACTAGCGGGAGGACCTCCTACGAGCAGTACTTC.

To note about this clone: This specimen includes other DNA sequences encoding the same CDR3. The rearrangement links TRBV19 to TRBJ2-7; 9 nucleotides agree with TRBD1. This CDR3 has 14 residues. After removal of 4 bases from V and 3 bases from J, the junction contained 4 bases not matched to a gene. The germline V gene has CDR1 LNHDA and CDR2 SQIVND (reference sequence). CDR3 region: CASSTTGGNYEQYF. The CDR3 DNA reads TGTGCCAGTAGTACGACAGGGGGAAACTACGAGCAGTACTTC.

A few counts support this clone. The chain links TRBV28 to TRBJ2-3, with D unresolved. The CDR3 has 15 residues. V was pared by 8 bases and J by 2 bases, with 17 bases between. Germline assignment: CDR1 MDHEN and CDR2 SYDVKM. The CDR3 DNA is TGTGCCAGCTGGTTATCGGTACATTCCACAGATACGCAGTATTTT. Protein product: CASWLSVHSTDTQYF.

V usage is TRBV5-1 and J usage is TRBJ1-6; no definite D call. Germline-derived CDR1 and CDR2 are SGHRS and YFSETQ. The CDR3 loop spans 14 amino acids. V lost 3 bases and J 7 bases, leaving 11 bases between the germline ends. The CDR3 sequence: CASSSWTENSPLHF. The CDR3 nucleotides are TGCGCCAGCAGCTCCTGGACTGAAAATTCACCCCTCCACTTT.

The chain combines TRBV19 with TRBJ2-1; D perhaps matches TRBD2 (7 bases). The CDR3 totals 13 residues. The V gene lost 6 bases and the J gene lost 12 bases, with 18 bases spanning the gap. The germline V gene has CDR1 LNHDA and CDR2 SQIVND (reference sequence). CDR3 in DNA: TGTGCCAGTAGACCCCGAGGGGGGGAAACGCAGTTCTTC. Protein: CASRPRGGETQFF.

The chain links TRBV18 to TRBJ1-1; TRBD1 aligns across 7 bases. CDR1 is KGHSH and CDR2 is LQKENI in the germline V gene. CDR3 length: 16 amino acids. J gave up 4 bases and V 6 bases, and 14 bases lay outside the gene matches. The CDR3 reads CASSGVGQGGVTEAFF. The CDR3 DNA reads as TGTGCCAGCTCCGGAGTGGGGCAGGGGGGCGTCACTGAAGCTTTCTTT.

The J gene is TRBJ2-1, the V gene TRBV6-5, with a weak D call TRBD2 (6 bases). V was cut by 7 bases and J by 1 base, with 11 bases left in between. In germline, CDR1 is MNHEY, CDR2 SVGAGI. The CDR3 runs to 14 residues. The CDR3 DNA sequence: TGTGCCAGCAATAAGGGGAGGTCCTACAATGAGCAGTTCTTC. Its protein is CASNKGRSYNEQFF.

The V call is TRBV2, the J call TRBJ2-3; D is uncertain. The germline V gene encodes CDR1 SNHLY and CDR2 FYNNEI. This CDR3 is built from 12 residues. The germline V and J ends were trimmed by 7 bases and 5 bases, with 10 bases remaining between them. CDR3: CASTNSGDTQYF. In DNA form, the CDR3 reads TGTGCCAGCACCAACTCAGGAGATACGCAGTATTTT.

This clone was found once. The CDR3 reads CASREVGQHQETQYF. The CDR3 bases are TGTGCCAGTAGGGAGGTAGGACAGCACCAAGAGACCCAGTACTTC. The chain uses TRBV19 and TRBJ2-5; TRBD1 might be the D (6 bases). Trimming took off 6 bases at V and 0 bases at J, with 14 bases between the two ends. This CDR3 contains 15 residues. CDR1 is LNHDA, CDR2 SQIVND, per germline (reference sequence).

The chain uses TRBV23-1 and TRBJ1-4, with D possibly being TRBD1 (5 bases). TRBV23-1 is marked as an open reading frame, function uncertain. This CDR3 has 21 residues. The ends were cut back, 4 bases at V and 8 bases at J, with 35 bases in the middle. The CDR3 spells CASSRGKNLWGRDDSQEKLFF. As DNA, the CDR3 is TGCGCCAGCAGTCGAGGTAAAAACCTCTGGGGCCGGGACGACTCCCAAGAAAAACTGTTTTTT.

The rearrangement joins TRBV7-8 to TRBJ1-6; D might be TRBD1 (5 bases). Germline values: CDR1 SGHVS, CDR2 FQNEAQ. V dropped 4 bases and J dropped 8 bases, with 15 bases sitting between them. This CDR3 comprises 15 residues. The CDR3 nucleotides read TGTGCCAGCAGCTCAAGGATCGGGGGTGATTCACCCCTCCACTTT. Its protein product is CASSSRIGGDSPLHF. Looking up the rest from reference TRBV7-8 and TRBJ1-6 gives the full variable domain: GAGVSQSPRYKVAKRGQDVALRCDPISGHVSLFWYQQALGQGPEFLTYFQNEAQLDKSGLPSDRFFAERPEGSVSTLKIQRTQQEDSAVYLCASSSRIGGDSPLHFGNGTRLTVT.

The chain employs TRBV28 and TRBJ2-3, with 7 bases matching TRBD2. J was trimmed by 3 bases and V by 8 bases; bases with no gene match: 8. The CDR3 loop spans 14 amino acids. CDR1 and CDR2 (germline): MDHEN, SYDVKM. The CDR3 spells CASVRGGSTDTQYF. The CDR3 DNA reads TGTGCCAGCGTGAGGGGAGGGAGTACAGATACGCAGTATTTT.

V and J are TRBV5-1 and TRBJ2-1; a weak D match, TRBD1 (6 bases). CDR1 SGHRS and CDR2 YFSETQ come from the germline V gene. The CDR3 spans 16 residues. Trimming pared 6 bases from V and 0 bases from J, leaving 16 bases between. CDR3 in amino acids: CASTSEGDPSYNEQFF. DNA for the CDR3: TGCGCCAGCACTTCAGAGGGGGATCCCTCCTACAATGAGCAGTTCTTC.

The chain links TRBV7-2 to TRBJ2-5; D is perhaps TRBD1 or TRBD2 (6 bases each). Trimming pared 4 bases from V and 5 bases from J, leaving 11 bases between. Germline-derived CDR1 and CDR2 are SGHTA and FQGNSA. The CDR3 covers 13 residues. In DNA, the CDR3 is TGTGCCAGCAGCTCGGGGGCCTGGGAGACCCAGTACTTC. The encoded protein is CASSSGAWETQYF.

V usage is TRBV18 and J usage is TRBJ2-7; D remains unclear. The germline V and J ends were trimmed by 3 bases and 4 bases, with 10 bases remaining between them. This CDR3 spans 13 amino acids. CDR1 is KGHSH and CDR2 is LQKENI in the germline V gene. In DNA, the CDR3 is TGTGCCAGCTCACCGCCAGAGGCTTACGAGCAGTACTTC. Translated: CASSPPEAYEQYF.

The chain uses TRBV7-9 and TRBJ1-1; 8 positions match TRBD1. This CDR3 is 14 amino acids long. The V and J ends lost 4 bases and 7 bases, in that order; junction bases with no gene match: 8. The V gene's germline CDR1 is SEHNR and CDR2 FQNEAQ (reference sequence). The CDR3 DNA is TGTGCCAGCAGCTCCCTTCGCAGGGGGCGTGAAGCTTTCTTT. As protein: CASSSLRRGREAFF.

The rearrangement uses TRBV28 and TRBJ2-5; 7 nucleotides line up with TRBD2. This CDR3 has 15 residues. J gave up 2 bases and V 5 bases, and 8 bases lay outside the gene matches. The germline V gene has CDR1 MDHEN and CDR2 SYDVKM. The CDR3 sequence: CASSTRTSKQETQYF. The CDR3 DNA follows: TGTGCCAGCAGTACACGGACTAGTAAACAAGAGACCCAGTACTTC.

The J gene is TRBJ1-1, the V gene TRBV6-5, with D possibly matching TRBD1 (5 bases). V lost 5 bases to trimming and J lost 5 bases, with 18 bases between them. CDR3 length equals 15 residues. CDR1 is MNHEY and CDR2 is SVGAGI in the germline V gene. CDR3 coding DNA: TGTGCCAGCAGTCCCCTGCGCCAGGGCTGGACTGAAGCTTTCTTT. Residues: CASSPLRQGWTEAFF.

J is TRBJ2-7 and V is TRBV7-9, with unresolved D. The germline gives CDR1 SEHNR, CDR2 FQNEAQ (reference sequence). Trimming removed 5 bases at V and 0 bases at J, with 8 bases between. The CDR3 is made up of 13 amino acids. In DNA, the CDR3 is TGTGCCAGCAGCAGGGCCCCCTCCTACGAGCAGTACTTC. Translating it yields CASSRAPSYEQYF.

The gene calls are TRBV9 and TRBJ2-5; 10 positions agree with TRBD2. The CDR3 sequence is 16 residues long. Germline V CDR1 and CDR2: SGDLS, YYNGEE. Losses at the gene ends were 0 bases for V and 3 bases for J; bases not matched to a gene: 5. CDR3 in DNA: TGTGCCAGCAGCGTAGCTCCCAGCGGGGGGGAAGAGACCCAGTACTTC. Translated: CASSVAPSGGEETQYF.

This clone was seen a single time. This rearrangement joins TRBV19 to TRBJ2-1, with TRBD2 as a possible D gene (6 bases). Trimming stripped 6 bases from V and 0 bases from J, with 15 bases between. The CDR3 contains 16 residues. CDR1 LNHDA and CDR2 SQIVND come from the germline V gene (reference sequence). As DNA, the CDR3 is TGTGCCAGTAGAAGAGACGTGGGGGGCTCCTACAATGAGCAGTTCTTC. Amino acids: CASRRDVGGSYNEQFF.

V is TRBV5-1 and J is TRBJ1-3; 7 bases are shared with TRBD1. The length of the CDR3 is 16 residues. Germline V lookup: CDR1 SGHRS, CDR2 YFSETQ. Trimming at V came to 4 bases and at J to 0 bases, leaving 7 bases not matched to a gene. CDR3 nucleotide sequence: TGCGCCAGCAGCGCCCAACAGGGGTTCTCTGGAAACACCATATATTTT. Its protein is CASSAQQGFSGNTIYF. The entire variable domain, with the rest obtained from reference TRBV5-1 and TRBJ1-3, is as follows: KAGVTQTPRYLIKTRGQQVTLSCSPISGHRSVSWYQQTPGQGLQFLFEYFSETQRNKGNFPGRFSGRQFSNSRSEMNVSTLELGDSALYLCASSAQQGFSGNTIYFGEGSWLTVV.

The chain carries TRBV28 and TRBJ2-4; D is ambiguous. The CDR3 totals 10 residues. Per the germline V gene, CDR1 is MDHEN and CDR2 is SYDVKM. Trimming stripped 3 bases from V and 9 bases from J, with 3 bases between. CDR3 residues: CASSFSIQYF. CDR3 sequence (DNA): TGTGCCAGCAGTTTTTCCATTCAGTACTTC.

The gene calls are TRBV23-1 and TRBJ2-7; no reliable D call. TRBV23-1 is an open reading frame whose function is uncertain. The CDR3 length is 16 residues. The V end lost 0 bases, the J end lost 3 bases, and 15 bases lay between the germline ends. CDR3 DNA sequence: TGCGCCAGCAGTCAATCAAAGGCAGACTCTATCTACGAGCAGTACTTC. Translation gives CASSQSKADSIYEQYF.